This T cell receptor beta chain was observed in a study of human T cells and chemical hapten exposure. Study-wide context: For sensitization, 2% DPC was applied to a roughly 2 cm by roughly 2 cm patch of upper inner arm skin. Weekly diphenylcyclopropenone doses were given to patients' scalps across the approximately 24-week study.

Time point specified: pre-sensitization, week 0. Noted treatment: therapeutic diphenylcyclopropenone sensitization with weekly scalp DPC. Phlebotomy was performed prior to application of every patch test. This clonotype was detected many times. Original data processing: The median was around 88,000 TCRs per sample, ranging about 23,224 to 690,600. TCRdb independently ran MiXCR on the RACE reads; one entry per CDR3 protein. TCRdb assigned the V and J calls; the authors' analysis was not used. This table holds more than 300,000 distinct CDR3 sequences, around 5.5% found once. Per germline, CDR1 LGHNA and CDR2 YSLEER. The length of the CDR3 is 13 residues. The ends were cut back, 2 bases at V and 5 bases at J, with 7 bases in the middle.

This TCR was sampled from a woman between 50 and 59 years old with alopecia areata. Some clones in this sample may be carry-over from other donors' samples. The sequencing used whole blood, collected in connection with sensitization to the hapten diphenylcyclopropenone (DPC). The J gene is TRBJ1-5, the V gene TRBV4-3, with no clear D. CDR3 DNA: TGCGCCAGCAGCCAATACAAGGATCAGCCCCAGCATTTT. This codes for CASSQYKDQPQHF.